The text below deals with one T cell receptor (beta chain). As yet, its antigen is unknown. This sample was taken from a study of T cells in localized non-small cell lung cancer. Notes on the study in general: Uninvolved adjacent lung showed the highest T cell clonality, exceeding tumor. Across samples, adjacent lung featured a median roughly 60 of the top 100 tumor clones.

Clones were sequenced by immunoSEQ multiplex PCR, and TCRdb holds only the in-frame ones, with some missing. The table records about 130,000 clones, 89% of them present only once. The sequence was collected from a female donor older than 55 with stage I lung adenocarcinoma. The input for sequencing was peripheral blood, taken before any cancer treatment.

The CDR3 spells CSPRNQPQHF. The DNA for the CDR3 is TGCTCCCCGAGGAATCAGCCCCAGCATTTT. The genes are TRBV10-1 and TRBJ1-5; D gene unclear. Germline lookup yields CDR1 WNHNN and CDR2 SYGVQD (reference sequence). The CDR3 extends over 10 amino acids.